This T cell receptor beta chain was identified in a study of blood T cell repertoires in COVID-19. Across the whole study: Italy, Spain and the United States were the sources of the convalescent and acute COVID-19 samples. Nucleic acid was either cDNA or gDNA, and it came from T cells, B-cell-depleted T cells, or PBMCs.

This CDR3 has 13 amino acids. The V and J ends lost 1 base and 4 bases, in that order; junction bases with no gene match: 1. CDR1 SGHDT and CDR2 YYEEEE come from the germline V gene. Under the authors' procedure: Estimation of nucleated cell counts was performed using reference gene primer amplification. The repertoire was sequenced with immunoSEQ multiplex PCR; TCRdb's copy has only in-frame clones and lacks some. Clone size and V and J calls were adopted from that table, with D and trimming inferred from the DNA. Found here are approximately 54,000 clones, over 90% of them singletons; the top ten hold roughly 3.9%.

The V call is TRBV5-6, the J call TRBJ1-1, with 7 nucleotides matching TRBD1. This clonotype originated in a man aged 45-60 years with acute or convalescent COVID-19. Sequenced input: peripheral blood. The CDR3 coding sequence is TGTGCCAGCAGCTTGACAGGGGTCACTGAAGCTTTCTTT. Translation: CASSLTGVTEAFF. Combining the CDR3 with reference TRBV5-6 and TRBJ1-1 gives the whole variable domain DAGVTQSPTHLIKTRGQQVTLRCSPKSGHDTVSWYQQALGQGPQFIFQYYEEEERQRGNFPDRFSGHQFPNYSSELNVNALLLGDSALYLCASSLTGVTEAFFGQGTRLTVV.